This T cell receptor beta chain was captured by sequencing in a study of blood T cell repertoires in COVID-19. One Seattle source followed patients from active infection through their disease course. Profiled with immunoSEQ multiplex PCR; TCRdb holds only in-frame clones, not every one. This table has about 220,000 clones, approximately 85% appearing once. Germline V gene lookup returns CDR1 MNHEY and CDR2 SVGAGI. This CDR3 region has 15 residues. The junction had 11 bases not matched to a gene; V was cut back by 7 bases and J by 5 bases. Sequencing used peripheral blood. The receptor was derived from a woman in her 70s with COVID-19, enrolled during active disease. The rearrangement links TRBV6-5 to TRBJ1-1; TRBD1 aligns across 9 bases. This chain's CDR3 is CASNAPTGGGTEAFF. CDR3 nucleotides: TGTGCCAGCAATGCCCCCACAGGGGGCGGTACTGAAGCTTTCTTT.